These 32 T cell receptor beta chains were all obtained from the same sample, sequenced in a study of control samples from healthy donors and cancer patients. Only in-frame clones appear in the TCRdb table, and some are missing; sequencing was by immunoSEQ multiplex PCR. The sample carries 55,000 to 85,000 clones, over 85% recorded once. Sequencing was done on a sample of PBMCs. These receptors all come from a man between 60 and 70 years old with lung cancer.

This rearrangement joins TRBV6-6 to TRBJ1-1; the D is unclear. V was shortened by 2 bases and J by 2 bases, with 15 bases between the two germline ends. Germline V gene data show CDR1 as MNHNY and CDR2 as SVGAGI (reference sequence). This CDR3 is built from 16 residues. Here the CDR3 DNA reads TGTGCCAGCAGTTACAGACCGTCAGTGATTAACACTGAAGCTTTCTTT. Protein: CASSYRPSVINTEAFF.

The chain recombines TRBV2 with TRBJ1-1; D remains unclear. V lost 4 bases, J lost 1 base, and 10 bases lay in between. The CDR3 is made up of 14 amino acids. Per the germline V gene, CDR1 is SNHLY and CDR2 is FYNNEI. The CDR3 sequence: CASSVGYSNTEAFF. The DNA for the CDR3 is TGTGCCAGCAGTGTCGGTTATTCGAACACTGAAGCTTTCTTT.

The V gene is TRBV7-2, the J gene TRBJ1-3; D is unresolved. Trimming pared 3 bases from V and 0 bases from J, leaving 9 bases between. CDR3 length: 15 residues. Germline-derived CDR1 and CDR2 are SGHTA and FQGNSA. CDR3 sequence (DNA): TGTGCCAGCAGCTTTTCAGTCAGCTCTGGAAACACCATATATTTT. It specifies CASSFSVSSGNTIYF.

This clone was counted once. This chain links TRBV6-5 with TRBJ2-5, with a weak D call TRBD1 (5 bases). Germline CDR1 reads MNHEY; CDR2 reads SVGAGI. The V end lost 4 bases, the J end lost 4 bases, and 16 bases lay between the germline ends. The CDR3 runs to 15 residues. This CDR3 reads CASSSWTPVGETQYF. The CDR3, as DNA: TGTGCCAGCAGTTCTTGGACACCGGTGGGAGAGACCCAGTACTTC.

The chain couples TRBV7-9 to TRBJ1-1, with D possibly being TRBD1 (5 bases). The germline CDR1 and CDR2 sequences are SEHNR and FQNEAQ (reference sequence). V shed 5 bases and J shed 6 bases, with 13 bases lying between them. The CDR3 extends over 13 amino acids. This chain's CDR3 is CASSPGSVPEAFF. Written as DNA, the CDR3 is TGTGCCAGCAGCCCAGGGAGTGTCCCTGAAGCTTTCTTT.

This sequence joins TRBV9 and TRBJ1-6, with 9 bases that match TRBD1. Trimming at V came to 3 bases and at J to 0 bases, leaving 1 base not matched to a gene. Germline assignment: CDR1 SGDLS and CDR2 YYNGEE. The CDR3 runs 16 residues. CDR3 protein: CASSAQGASYNSPLHF. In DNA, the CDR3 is TGTGCCAGCAGCGCACAGGGGGCCTCCTATAATTCACCCCTCCACTTT.

CDR3 in DNA: TGTGCCAGCAGCTTATCGGATACGCAGTATTTT. Translating it yields CASSLSDTQYF. The chain carries TRBV11-3 and TRBJ2-3; D unresolved. The V gene lost 2 bases and the J gene lost 6 bases, with 3 bases spanning the gap. The CDR3 loop spans 11 amino acids. Germline V gene lookup returns CDR1 SGHNT and CDR2 YENEEA.

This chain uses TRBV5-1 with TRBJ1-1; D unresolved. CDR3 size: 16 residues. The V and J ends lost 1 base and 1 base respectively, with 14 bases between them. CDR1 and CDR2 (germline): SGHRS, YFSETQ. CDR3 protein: CASSLRSSRGNTEAFF. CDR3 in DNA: TGCGCCAGCAGCTTGAGGTCTTCGCGGGGGAACACTGAAGCTTTCTTT.

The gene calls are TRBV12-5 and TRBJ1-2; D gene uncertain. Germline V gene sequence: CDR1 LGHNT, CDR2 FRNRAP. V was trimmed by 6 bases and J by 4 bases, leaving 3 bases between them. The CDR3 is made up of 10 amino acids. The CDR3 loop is CASGTYGYTF. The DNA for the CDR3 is TGTGCTAGTGGCACCTATGGCTACACCTTC.

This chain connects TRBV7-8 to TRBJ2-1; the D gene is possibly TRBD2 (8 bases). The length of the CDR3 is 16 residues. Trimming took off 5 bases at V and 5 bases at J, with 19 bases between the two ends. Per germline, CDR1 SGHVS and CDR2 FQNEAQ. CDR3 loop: CASSLEGAGGHNEQFF. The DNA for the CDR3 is TGTGCCAGCAGCCTCGAGGGGGCGGGGGGCCACAATGAGCAGTTCTTC.

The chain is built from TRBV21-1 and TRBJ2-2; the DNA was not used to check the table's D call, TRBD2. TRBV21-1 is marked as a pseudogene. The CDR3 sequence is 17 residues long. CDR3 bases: TGTGCCAGCAGCAAAGCAGACTACCTTTGGGGCACCGGGGAGCTGTTTTTT. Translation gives CASSKADYLWGTGELFF.

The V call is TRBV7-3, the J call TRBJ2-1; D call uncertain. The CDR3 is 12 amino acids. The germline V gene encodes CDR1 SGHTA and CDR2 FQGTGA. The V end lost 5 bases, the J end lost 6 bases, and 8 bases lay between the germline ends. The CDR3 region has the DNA TGTGCCAGCAGCATTAACCCCAATGAGCAGTTCTTC. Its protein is CASSINPNEQFF.

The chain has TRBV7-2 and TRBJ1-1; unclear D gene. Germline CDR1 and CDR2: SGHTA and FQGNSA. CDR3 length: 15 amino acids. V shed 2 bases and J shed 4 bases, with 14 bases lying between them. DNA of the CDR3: TGTGCCAGCAGCTTAATATTCGGTGGAGTCACTGAAGCTTTCTTT. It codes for CASSLIFGGVTEAFF.

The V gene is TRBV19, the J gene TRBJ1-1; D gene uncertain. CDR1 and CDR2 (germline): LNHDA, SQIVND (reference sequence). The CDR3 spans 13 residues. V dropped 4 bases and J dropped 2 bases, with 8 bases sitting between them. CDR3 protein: CASSTGVNTEAFF. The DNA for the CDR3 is TGTGCCAGTAGTACCGGGGTAAACACTGAAGCTTTCTTT.

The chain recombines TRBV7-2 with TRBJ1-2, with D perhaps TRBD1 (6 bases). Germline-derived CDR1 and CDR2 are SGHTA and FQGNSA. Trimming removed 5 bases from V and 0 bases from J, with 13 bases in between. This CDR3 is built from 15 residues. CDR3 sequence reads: CASSQQGSANYGYTF. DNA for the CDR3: TGTGCCAGCAGCCAACAGGGATCTGCTAACTATGGCTACACCTTC. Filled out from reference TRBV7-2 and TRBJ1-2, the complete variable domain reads GAGVSQSPSNKVTEKGKDVELRCDPISGHTALYWYRQSLGQGLEFLIYFQGNSAPDKSGLPSDRFSAERTGGSVSTLTIQRTQQEDSAVYLCASSQQGSANYGYTFGSGTRLTVV.

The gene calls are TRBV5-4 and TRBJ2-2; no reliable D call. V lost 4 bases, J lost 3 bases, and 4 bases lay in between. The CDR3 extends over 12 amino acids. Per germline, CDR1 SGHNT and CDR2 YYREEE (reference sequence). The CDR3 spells CASSRDTGELFF. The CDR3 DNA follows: TGTGCCAGCAGCCGAGACACCGGGGAGCTGTTTTTT.

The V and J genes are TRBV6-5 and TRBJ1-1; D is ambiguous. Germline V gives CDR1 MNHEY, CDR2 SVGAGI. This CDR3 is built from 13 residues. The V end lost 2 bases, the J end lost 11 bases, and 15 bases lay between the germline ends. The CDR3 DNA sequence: TGTGCCAGCAGTTACCGCGGACGAAGTGGGGCTTTCTTT. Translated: CASSYRGRSGAFF.

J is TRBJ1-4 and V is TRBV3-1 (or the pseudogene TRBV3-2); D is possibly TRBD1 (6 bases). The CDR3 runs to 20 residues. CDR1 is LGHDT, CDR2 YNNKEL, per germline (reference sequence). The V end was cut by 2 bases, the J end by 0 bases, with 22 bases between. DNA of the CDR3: TGTGCCAGCAGCCAACACACTCCACACAGACAGGCGGCAACTAATGAAAAACTGTTTTTT. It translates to CASSQHTPHRQAATNEKLFF.

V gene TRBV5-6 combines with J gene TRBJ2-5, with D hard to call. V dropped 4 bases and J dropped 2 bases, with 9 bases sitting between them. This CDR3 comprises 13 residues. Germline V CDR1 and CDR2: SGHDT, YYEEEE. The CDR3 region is CASSPGLQETQYF. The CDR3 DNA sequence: TGTGCCAGCAGCCCGGGCCTACAAGAGACCCAGTACTTC.

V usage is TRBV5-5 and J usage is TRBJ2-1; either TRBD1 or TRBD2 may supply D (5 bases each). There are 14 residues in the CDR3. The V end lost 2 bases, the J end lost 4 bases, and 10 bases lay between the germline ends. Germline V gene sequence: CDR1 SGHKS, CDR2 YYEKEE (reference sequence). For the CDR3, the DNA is TGTGCCAGCAGCTTAAGGGACGTGTACAATGAGCAGTTCTTC. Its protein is CASSLRDVYNEQFF.

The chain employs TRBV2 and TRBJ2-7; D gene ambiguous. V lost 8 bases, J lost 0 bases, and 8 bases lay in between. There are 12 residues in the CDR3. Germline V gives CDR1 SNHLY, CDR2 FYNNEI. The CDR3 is CASQHSSYEQYV. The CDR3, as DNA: TGTGCCAGCCAGCACAGCTCCTACGAGCAGTACGTC.

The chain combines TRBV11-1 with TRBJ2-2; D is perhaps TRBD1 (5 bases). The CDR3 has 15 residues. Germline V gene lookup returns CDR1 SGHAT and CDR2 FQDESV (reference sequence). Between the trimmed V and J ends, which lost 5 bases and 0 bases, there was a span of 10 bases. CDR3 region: CASSARQTNTGELFF. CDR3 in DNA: TGTGCCAGCAGCGCGCGACAGACGAACACCGGGGAGCTGTTTTTT.

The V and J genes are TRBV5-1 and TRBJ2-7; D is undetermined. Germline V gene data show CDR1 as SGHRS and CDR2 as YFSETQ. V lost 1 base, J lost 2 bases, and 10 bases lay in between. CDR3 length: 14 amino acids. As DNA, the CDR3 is TGCGCCAGCAGCTTGTCATCTCGTACCTACGAGCAGTACTTC. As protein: CASSLSSRTYEQYF.

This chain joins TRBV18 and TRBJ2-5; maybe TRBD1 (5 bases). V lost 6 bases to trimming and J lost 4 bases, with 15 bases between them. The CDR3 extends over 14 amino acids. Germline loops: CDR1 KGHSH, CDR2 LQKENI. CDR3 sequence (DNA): TGTGCCAGCTCCCCGGCAGGGCAGGGAGAGACCCAGTACTTC. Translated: CASSPAGQGETQYF. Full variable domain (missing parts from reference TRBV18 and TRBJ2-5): NAGVMQNPRHLVRRRGQEARLRCSPMKGHSHVYWYRQLPEEGLKFMVYLQKENIIDESGMPKERFSAEFPKEGPSILRIQQVVRGDSAAYFCASSPAGQGETQYFGPGTRLLVL.

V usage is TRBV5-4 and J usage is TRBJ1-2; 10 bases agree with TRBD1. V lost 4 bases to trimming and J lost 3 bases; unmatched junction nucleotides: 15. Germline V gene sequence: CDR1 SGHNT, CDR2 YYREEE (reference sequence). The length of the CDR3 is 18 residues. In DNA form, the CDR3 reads TGTGCCAGCAGCCTTGACAGGGGGCTTGCCTTAGTCGACTATGGCTACACCTTC. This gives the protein CASSLDRGLALVDYGYTF.

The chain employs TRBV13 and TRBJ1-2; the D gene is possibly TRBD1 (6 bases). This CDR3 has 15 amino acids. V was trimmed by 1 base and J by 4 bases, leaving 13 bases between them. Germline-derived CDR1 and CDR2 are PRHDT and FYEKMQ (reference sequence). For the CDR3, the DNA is TGTGCCAGCAGCTTAGAATCAGGGGAGGCCTATGGCTACACCTTC. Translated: CASSLESGEAYGYTF.

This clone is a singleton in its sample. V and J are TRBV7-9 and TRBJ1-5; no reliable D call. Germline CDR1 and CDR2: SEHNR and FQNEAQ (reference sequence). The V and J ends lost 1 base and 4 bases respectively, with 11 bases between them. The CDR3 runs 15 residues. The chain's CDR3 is CASSLGVSENQPQHF. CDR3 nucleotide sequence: TGTGCCAGCAGCTTAGGTGTGTCAGAGAATCAGCCCCAGCATTTT.

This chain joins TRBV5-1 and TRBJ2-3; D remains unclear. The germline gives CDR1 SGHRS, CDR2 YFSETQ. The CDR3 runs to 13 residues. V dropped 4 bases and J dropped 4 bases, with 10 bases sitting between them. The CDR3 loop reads CASSRSPPDTQYF. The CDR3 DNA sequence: TGCGCCAGCAGCCGGAGCCCCCCAGATACGCAGTATTTT.

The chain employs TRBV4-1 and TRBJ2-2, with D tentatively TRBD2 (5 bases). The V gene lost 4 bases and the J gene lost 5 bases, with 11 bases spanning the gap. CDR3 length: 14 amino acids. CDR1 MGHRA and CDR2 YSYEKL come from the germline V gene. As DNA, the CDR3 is TGCGCCAGCAGCCGCCCCCCGGGGACCGGGGAGCTGTTTTTT. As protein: CASSRPPGTGELFF.

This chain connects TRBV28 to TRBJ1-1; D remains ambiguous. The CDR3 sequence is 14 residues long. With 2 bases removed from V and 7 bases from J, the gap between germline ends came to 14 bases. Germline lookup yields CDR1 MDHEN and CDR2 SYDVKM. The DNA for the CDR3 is TGTGCCAGCAGTTTAACCGGGCACGGCGGTGAAGCTTTCTTT. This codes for CASSLTGHGGEAFF.

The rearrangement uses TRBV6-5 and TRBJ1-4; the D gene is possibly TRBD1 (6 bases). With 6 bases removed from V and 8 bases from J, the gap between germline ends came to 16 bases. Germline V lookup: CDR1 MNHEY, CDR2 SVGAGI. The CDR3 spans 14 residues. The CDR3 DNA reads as TGTGCCAGCAGATCCGGACAGTCTTGGGAAAAACTGTTTTTT. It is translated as CASRSGQSWEKLFF.

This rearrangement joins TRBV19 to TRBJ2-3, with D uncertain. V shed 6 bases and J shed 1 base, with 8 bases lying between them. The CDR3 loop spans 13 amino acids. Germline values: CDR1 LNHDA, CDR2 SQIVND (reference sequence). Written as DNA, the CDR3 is TGTGCCAGTAGCAACACTGGCACAGATACGCAGTATTTT. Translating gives CASSNTGTDTQYF.